Listed below are T cell receptor beta chains from one sample, sequenced in a study of T cell repertoires in cytomegalovirus infection. TCRdb re-derived calls from the reads in MiXCR, one entry per CDR3 protein. The sample yields about 900,000 distinct CDR3 sequences, around 31% seen once. Their antigen targets remain unknown. Sequenced here: cultured CD8+ T cells from PBMCs, sampled from culture after CMV antigen stimulation. All receptors derive from a human donor in good health (CMV status not recorded). Some clones in this sample may be carry-over from other donors' samples. The CDR3 runs from the conserved cysteine through the conserved F or W. The D gene is left open where the match is weak. For some rows the clone size is stated as once, few or many, or as a class when expanded; others skip it.

CDR3nt: TGTGCCAGTAGTACCATCATAAGGCTCACCCAAGAGACCCAGTACTTC
CDR3aa: CASSTIIRLTQETQYF
v_gene: TRBV19
j_gene: TRBJ2-5
d_gene: -
abundance: few

CDR3nt: TGTGCCAGCAGCGTAAGGTCCCCGGCACCCCTCCACTTT
CDR3aa: CASSVRSPAPLHF
v_gene: TRBV9
j_gene: TRBJ1-6
d_gene: -
abundance: -

CDR3nt: TGTGCCAGTAGTATAGTTGCAGGCCTCGACAATGAGCAGTTCTTC
CDR3aa: CASSIVAGLDNEQFF
v_gene: TRBV19
j_gene: TRBJ2-1
d_gene: -
abundance: -

CDR3nt: TGTGCCAGCAGCTTAGAAATTGAACTAGCTGACGGGGAGCTGTTTTTT
CDR3aa: CASSLEIELADGELFF
v_gene: TRBV7-8
j_gene: TRBJ2-2
d_gene: -
abundance: -

CDR3nt: TGTGCCAGCAGCTTCGGACTCTCATACAATGAGCAGTTCTTC
CDR3aa: CASSFGLSYNEQFF
v_gene: TRBV5-6
j_gene: TRBJ2-1
d_gene: -
abundance: few

CDR3nt: TGTGCCAGCACTAGAGCTAACTATGGCTACACCTTC
CDR3aa: CASTRANYGYTF
v_gene: TRBV28
j_gene: TRBJ1-2
d_gene: -
abundance: -

CDR3nt: TGTGCCAGCAGTCCCTACAGGGTAGCGACCGGGGAGCTGTTTTTT
CDR3aa: CASSPYRVATGELFF
v_gene: TRBV6-5
j_gene: TRBJ2-2
d_gene: -
abundance: -

CDR3nt: TGTGCCAACAGCTCGACGGACAGGGTTTACGCTAACTATGGCTACACCTTC
CDR3aa: CANSSTDRVYANYGYTF
v_gene: TRBV28
j_gene: TRBJ1-2
d_gene: TRBD1
abundance: once

CDR3nt: TGTGCCAGCAGTTTAGTCAGGGCTGAAGCTTTCTTT
CDR3aa: CASSLVRAEAFF
v_gene: TRBV12-3/TRBV12-4
j_gene: TRBJ1-1
d_gene: -
abundance: few

CDR3nt: TGTGCCTCCGGACAGGGCGGTAACTATGGCTACACCTTC
CDR3aa: CASGQGGNYGYTF
v_gene: TRBV12-3/TRBV12-4
j_gene: TRBJ1-2
d_gene: TRBD1
abundance: few

CDR3nt: TGTGCCAGCAGCTGGGGACTAGCGGGGGCCAAAAACATTCAGTACTTC
CDR3aa: CASSWGLAGAKNIQYF
v_gene: TRBV7-8
j_gene: TRBJ2-4
d_gene: TRBD2
abundance: few

CDR3nt: TGTGCCAGCAGAATTTCGAGTTTCGACAGGGAAAAACTGTTTTTT
CDR3aa: CASRISSFDREKLFF
v_gene: TRBV27
j_gene: TRBJ1-4
d_gene: -
abundance: -

CDR3nt: TGTGCCAGCAGCTTAGATGCCTCCGGGGAGCTGTTTTTT
CDR3aa: CASSLDASGELFF
v_gene: TRBV7-8
j_gene: TRBJ2-2
d_gene: -
abundance: many

CDR3nt: TGTGCCAGCAGTTTAGGCAGGGGTAGCTCTAATGAGCAGTTCTTC
CDR3aa: CASSLGRGSSNEQFF
v_gene: TRBV27
j_gene: TRBJ2-1
d_gene: -
abundance: few

CDR3nt: TGTGCCAGCCGGGACTTCGATGAGCAGTTCTTC
CDR3aa: CASRDFDEQFF
v_gene: TRBV28
j_gene: TRBJ2-1
d_gene: -
abundance: many

CDR3nt: TGTGCCAGCAGCGTATCAGGGGACAGGGGCATCAATGAGCAGTTCTTC
CDR3aa: CASSVSGDRGINEQFF
v_gene: TRBV9
j_gene: TRBJ2-1
d_gene: TRBD1
abundance: -

CDR3nt: TGTGCCAGCAGTGGGACAGCGAGGAATTCACCCCTCCACTTT
CDR3aa: CASSGTARNSPLHF
v_gene: TRBV27
j_gene: TRBJ1-6
d_gene: TRBD1
abundance: -

CDR3nt: TGTGCCGGCGGACACAGCTCCTACAATGAGCAGTTCTTC
CDR3aa: CAGGHSSYNEQFF
v_gene: TRBV6-1
j_gene: TRBJ2-1
d_gene: -
abundance: -

CDR3nt: TGTGCCAGCAGCTTGGAAAGAGGAGGGAGCAATCAGCCCCAGCATTTT
CDR3aa: CASSLERGGSNQPQHF
v_gene: TRBV5-6
j_gene: TRBJ1-5
d_gene: -
abundance: few

CDR3nt: TGTGCCAGCAGCTTAGAGACAGCCACCGGGGAGCTGTTTTTT
CDR3aa: CASSLETATGELFF
v_gene: TRBV7-9
j_gene: TRBJ2-2
d_gene: -
abundance: -

CDR3nt: TGTGCTGCAGCAGACAGCACAGATACGCAGTATTTT
CDR3aa: CAAADSTDTQYF
v_gene: TRBV25-1
j_gene: TRBJ2-3
d_gene: -
abundance: -

CDR3nt: TGCGCCAGCAGCCAAGAGATAGATAGCGGGAGCACAGATACGCAGTATTTT
CDR3aa: CASSQEIDSGSTDTQYF
v_gene: TRBV4-1
j_gene: TRBJ2-3
d_gene: TRBD2
abundance: many

CDR3nt: TGTGCCAGCAGCCCCTCAGGGAGCTCCTATAATTCACCCCTCCACTTT
CDR3aa: CASSPSGSSYNSPLHF
v_gene: TRBV7-6
j_gene: TRBJ1-6
d_gene: -
abundance: many

CDR3nt: TGTGCCAGCAGCTCCAAAGGACAGGGGAAGCCCTACGAGCAGTACTTC
CDR3aa: CASSSKGQGKPYEQYF
v_gene: TRBV11-2
j_gene: TRBJ2-7
d_gene: TRBD1
abundance: few

CDR3nt: TGTGCCAGCAGTTTTTCCCCTACAGGGAATACTGGAAACACCATATATTTT
CDR3aa: CASSFSPTGNTGNTIYF
v_gene: TRBV12-3/TRBV12-4
j_gene: TRBJ1-3
d_gene: -
abundance: few

CDR3nt: TGTGCCAGCAGTTACTCGGTACAGGGGTCCTACAATGAGCAGTTCTTC
CDR3aa: CASSYSVQGSYNEQFF
v_gene: TRBV6-5
j_gene: TRBJ2-1
d_gene: TRBD1
abundance: many

CDR3nt: TGTGCCAGCAGTTTACAGGAGAGGACTGAAGCTTTCTTT
CDR3aa: CASSLQERTEAFF
v_gene: TRBV12-3/TRBV12-4
j_gene: TRBJ1-1
d_gene: -
abundance: few

CDR3nt: TGTGCCAGCAGCGTAGGACTAGCGGGGGCCTCAATCAAAAACATTCAGTACTTC
CDR3aa: CASSVGLAGASIKNIQYF
v_gene: TRBV9
j_gene: TRBJ2-4
d_gene: TRBD2
abundance: many

CDR3nt: TGTGCCAGCAGCTCAGAGGACAGGTGGGGCAACATTCAGTACTTC
CDR3aa: CASSSEDRWGNIQYF
v_gene: TRBV7-8
j_gene: TRBJ2-4
d_gene: TRBD1
abundance: -

CDR3nt: TGTGCCAGCAGCTTAGGAAGCTTTCGCGACACAGATACGCAGTATTTT
CDR3aa: CASSLGSFRDTDTQYF
v_gene: TRBV7-2
j_gene: TRBJ2-3
d_gene: -
abundance: many

CDR3nt: TGTGCCAGCAGTGAATGCCTGCAGGACCCCAGAATAGCCAAAAACATTCAGTACTTC
CDR3aa: CASSECLQDPRIAKNIQYF
v_gene: TRBV25-1
j_gene: TRBJ2-4
d_gene: -
abundance: few

CDR3nt: TGCGCCAGCAGCTTGGCTATTGGGACAGCATTACAAGAGACCCAGTACTTC
CDR3aa: CASSLAIGTALQETQYF
v_gene: TRBV5-1
j_gene: TRBJ2-5
d_gene: TRBD1
abundance: -

CDR3nt: TGTGCCAGCAGCCGACCACCGGGACAGGGACGTAACACTGAAGCTTTCTTT
CDR3aa: CASSRPPGQGRNTEAFF
v_gene: TRBV7-9
j_gene: TRBJ1-1
d_gene: TRBD1
abundance: few

CDR3nt: TGCGCCAGCAGCCAAGATCGGCGACAGACTAATGAAAAACTGTTTTTT
CDR3aa: CASSQDRRQTNEKLFF
v_gene: TRBV4-3
j_gene: TRBJ1-4
d_gene: -
abundance: -